Listed below are T cell receptor beta chains from one sample, sequenced in a study of T cell repertoires in cytomegalovirus infection. TCRdb itself ran the reads through MiXCR, one entry per CDR3 protein. The sample yields nearly 450,000 distinct CDR3 sequences, approximately 31% seen once. The sequenced sample consisted of PBMCs. These receptor sequences come from a human donor in good health (CMV status not recorded). Some clones in this sample may be carry-over from other donors' samples. The CDR3 runs from the conserved cysteine through the conserved F or W. D genes are given only for firm matches. Some rows mark clone size as missing; the rest say once, few, many or name a class of expanded clone.

J,size,length,D,V,DNA,CDR3
TRBJ1-1,NA,13,NA,TRBV6-6,TGTGCCAGCAGTTACTCTGGGAACACTGAAGATTTGTTT,CASSYSGNTEDLF
TRBJ2-5,NA,11,NA,TRBV20-1,TGCAGTGCCCAGGAAGTGGAGACCCAGTACTTC,CSAQEVETQYF
TRBJ1-2,NA,15,TRBD1,TRBV19,TGTGCCTCGGGGCAGGGGGCTGGAGCTAACTATGGCTACACCTTC,CASGQGAGANYGYTF
TRBJ1-6,NA,14,NA,TRBV2,TGTGCCAGCAGTGAAAGTGGATCCACCCCACCCCTCCACTTT,CASSESGSTPPLHF
TRBJ2-1,few,16,TRBD2,TRBV11-2,TGTGCCAGCAGCTCATCGGGACTAGCGGGGGGCAATGAGCAGTTCTTC,CASSSSGLAGGNEQFF
TRBJ1-1,NA,11,NA,TRBV20-1,TGCAGTGCTGGAGGGGGCACTGAAGCTTTCTTT,CSAGGGTEAFF
TRBJ2-7,NA,13,NA,TRBV7-3,TGTGCCAGCAGCTCAGACCAGGGTTACGGGCAGTACTTC,CASSSDQGYGQYF
TRBJ2-3,many,15,NA,TRBV7-6,TGTGCCAGCAGCTTAGCGGGGGGACGCACAGATACGCAGTATTTT,CASSLAGGRTDTQYF
TRBJ2-2,few,15,TRBD1,TRBV7-3,TGTGCCAGCAGCCAAGGGACAGGGCTCACCGGGGAGCTGTTTTTT,CASSQGTGLTGELFF
TRBJ1-4,NA,16,NA,TRBV4-2,TGTGCCAGCAGCCAAGCCTACGGGAACAGGGACGAAAATCTGTTTTTT,CASSQAYGNRDENLFF
TRBJ2-1,few,17,NA,TRBV4-3,TGCGCCAGCAGCCAAGATGGGGCAGGGGTAGGTGCACATGAGCAGTTCTTC,CASSQDGAGVGAHEQFF
TRBJ1-2,NA,13,NA,TRBV20-1,TGCAGTGCTGAGACCCACTTTAACTATGGCTACACCTTC,CSAETHFNYGYTF
TRBJ1-1,NA,13,NA,TRBV18,TGTGCCAGCTCACCACCCCCGGGGACTGAAGCTTTCTTT,CASSPPPGTEAFF
TRBJ2-7,many,14,NA,TRBV7-2,TGTGCCAGCAGCTTACTCGCAGTCTCCTACGAGCAGTACTTC,CASSLLAVSYEQYF
TRBJ1-1,many,13,NA,TRBV25-1,TGTGCCAGCAGTAGGGGGATGAACACTGAAGCTTTCTTT,CASSRGMNTEAFF
TRBJ2-3,NA,13,NA,TRBV4-1,TGCGCCAGCAGCCAAGACCACGGGGGACCACAGTATTTT,CASSQDHGGPQYF
TRBJ1-1,NA,15,NA,TRBV27,TGTGCCAGCAGTAAGGGGGGGGGCGGGCGCACTGAAGCTTTCTTT,CASSKGGGGRTEAFF
TRBJ1-1,NA,13,NA,TRBV15,TGTGCCACCAGCACCGACACGAACACTGAAGCTTTCTTT,CATSTDTNTEAFF
TRBJ2-2,few,14,NA,TRBV7-2,TGTGCCAGCACCCAGACCCGAGTCACCGGGGAGCTGTTTTTT,CASTQTRVTGELFF
TRBJ1-5,few,17,TRBD1,TRBV2,TGTGCCAGCAGTCCACGTTTCGACAGGGGGTACAATCAGCCCCAGCATTTT,CASSPRFDRGYNQPQHF
TRBJ2-7,few,14,NA,TRBV2,TGTGCCAGCACCGGGGGGCCCTTCTCCTACGAGCAGTACTTC,CASTGGPFSYEQYF
TRBJ2-7,NA,13,TRBD1,TRBV6-2/TRBV6-3,TGTGCCAGCGAACGGGACAGGGGGGGCGAGCAGTACTTC,CASERDRGGEQYF
TRBJ2-2,NA,11,NA,TRBV5-6,TGTGCCAGCAGCTCGGCGTGGGAGCTGTTTTTT,CASSSAWELFF
TRBJ1-4,NA,13,NA,TRBV25-1,TGTGCCAGCAGTGACCAGGGCGCCCCGGCCATGTTTTTT,CASSDQGAPAMFF
TRBJ2-7,NA,13,TRBD2,TRBV5-4,TGTGCCAGCAGCTCGGGACTAGCTGACGAGCAGTACTTC,CASSSGLADEQYF
TRBJ1-1,NA,14,NA,TRBV15,TGTGCCACCAGCAGAGATGCTGGTGGGACTGAAGCTTTCTTT,CATSRDAGGTEAFF
TRBJ2-6,few,15,NA,TRBV14,TGTGCCAGCAGCGAAGGGGTCCTCCCGGCCAACGTCCTGACTTTC,CASSEGVLPANVLTF
TRBJ2-3,NA,13,NA,TRBV11-2,TGTGCCAGCAGCTGGGTGAGCACAGATACGCAGTATTTT,CASSWVSTDTQYF
TRBJ2-7,NA,14,NA,TRBV27,TGTGCCAGCAGTCAACCGGGCCTAAGGAGCGAGCAGTACTTC,CASSQPGLRSEQYF
TRBJ1-5,NA,12,TRBD1,TRBV6-5,TGTGCCAGCAGCCGAACAGGGGAGCCCCAGCATTTT,CASSRTGEPQHF
TRBJ2-2,NA,14,NA,TRBV6-5,TGTGCCAGCAGTTCTTTCCAGAACACCGGGGAGCTGTTTTTT,CASSSFQNTGELFF
TRBJ2-3,many,13,NA,TRBV10-3,TGTGCCATCAGTATCGTCAGCACAGATACGCAGTATTTT,CAISIVSTDTQYF
TRBJ2-1,many,14,NA,TRBV7-2,TGTGCCAGCAGCTCCGGTAGGGTGGGGGATGAGCAGTTCTTC,CASSSGRVGDEQFF
TRBJ2-5,few,15,TRBD1,TRBV19,TGTGCCAGTAGGCCGGGACAGGGGGCCGGTGAGACCCAGTACTTC,CASRPGQGAGETQYF
TRBJ1-5,NA,17,NA,TRBV3-1,TGTGCCAGCAGCCAATTCGCCACGGGGGGTATTAATCAGCCCCAGCATTTT,CASSQFATGGINQPQHF
TRBJ2-2,few,18,NA,TRBV7-8,TGTGCCAGCAGCTTAGATTCCCCAGCGGGTACCTACACCGGGGAGCTGTTTTTT,CASSLDSPAGTYTGELFF
TRBJ1-2,NA,15,TRBD1,TRBV4-1,TGCGCCAGTTCCCTACAGGGGGATAGTAACTATGGCTACACCTTC,CASSLQGDSNYGYTF
TRBJ2-7,NA,13,NA,TRBV6-2/TRBV6-3,TGTGCCAGCGTGGGACCCACGAGCTACGAGCAGTACTTC,CASVGPTSYEQYF
TRBJ1-4,NA,13,TRBD1,TRBV12-3/TRBV12-4,TGTGCCAGCGGGGACAGGGGAGGAGAAAAACTGTTTTTT,CASGDRGGEKLFF
TRBJ1-2,NA,14,NA,TRBV27,TGTGCCAGCCATACCCAGGCACCTAACTATGGCTACACCTTC,CASHTQAPNYGYTF
TRBJ1-1,many,14,NA,TRBV6-5,TGTGCCAGCAGTTACATCGGACAGAACACTGAAGCTTTCTTT,CASSYIGQNTEAFF
TRBJ1-3,NA,15,NA,TRBV7-2,TGTGCCAGCAGGCTCGGCCGAGGGCAGGGGAACACCATATCTTTT,CASRLGRGQGNTISF
TRBJ2-5,few,15,TRBD1,TRBV11-2,TGTGCCAGCAGCTTAGACAGGGGGCGCCCAGAGACCCAGTACTTC,CASSLDRGRPETQYF
TRBJ2-1,NA,14,TRBD1,TRBV6-4,TGTGCCAGCAGTGGGACAGGGTGCTACAATGAGCATTTCTTC,CASSGTGCYNEHFF
TRBJ2-3,NA,15,TRBD2,TRBV6-1,TGTGCCAGCAGTCAAAGATGGGACTATTCTTATACGCAGTATTTT,CASSQRWDYSYTQYF
TRBJ2-5,NA,15,TRBD1,TRBV20-1,TGCAGTGCTAGAGTGACAGGGGGCGCGGTGGAGACCCAGTACTTC,CSARVTGGAVETQYF
TRBJ2-7,many,13,TRBD2,TRBV12-3/TRBV12-4,TGTGCCAGCAGTACGGGGGGGCGGAACGAGCAGTACTTC,CASSTGGRNEQYF
TRBJ1-6,few,14,TRBD1,TRBV20-1,TGCAGTGCTAGAGGGACAGGGCACAATTCACCCCTCCACTTT,CSARGTGHNSPLHF
TRBJ1-2,NA,14,NA,TRBV6-2/TRBV6-3,TGTGCCAGCAGCGGGACCTCACTAAGCTATGGCTACACCTTC,CASSGTSLSYGYTF
TRBJ2-7,NA,14,TRBD2,TRBV7-8,TGTGCCAGCAGCTTAGCTGGGAGGGGCCGCGAGCAGTACTTC,CASSLAGRGREQYF
TRBJ2-7,NA,16,TRBD2,TRBV7-2,TGTGCCAGCAGCCTCGCCAGGGCGGGGGGGACCTACGAGCAGTACTTC,CASSLARAGGTYEQYF